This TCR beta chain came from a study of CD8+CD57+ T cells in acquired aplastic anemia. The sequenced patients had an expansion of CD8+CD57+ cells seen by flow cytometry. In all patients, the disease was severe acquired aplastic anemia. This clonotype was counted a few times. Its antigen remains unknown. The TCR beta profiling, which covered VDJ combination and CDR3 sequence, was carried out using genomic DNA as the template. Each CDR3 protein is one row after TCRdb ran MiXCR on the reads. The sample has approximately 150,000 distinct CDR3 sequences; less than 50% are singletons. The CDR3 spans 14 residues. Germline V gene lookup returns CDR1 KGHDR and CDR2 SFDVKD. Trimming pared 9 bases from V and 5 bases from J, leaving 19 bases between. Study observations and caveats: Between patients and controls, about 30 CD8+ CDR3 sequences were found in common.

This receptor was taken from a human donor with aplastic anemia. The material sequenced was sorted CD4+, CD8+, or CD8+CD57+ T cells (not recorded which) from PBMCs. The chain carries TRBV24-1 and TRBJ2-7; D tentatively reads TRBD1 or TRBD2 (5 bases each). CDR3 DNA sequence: TGTGCCACCGCCCCACCAGGGACGGGGAACGAGCAGTACTTC. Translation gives CATAPPGTGNEQYF.